Described below is a single T cell receptor (beta chain) sequence and its context. Antigen specificity is unknown. MiXCR was run by TCRdb on the RACE reads, yielding one entry per CDR3 protein. Among nearly 110,000 distinct CDR3 sequences, around 12% were seen once, and the ten largest hold roughly 1.6%. Time point noted: pre-sensitization, week 0. Treatment: therapeutic diphenylcyclopropenone sensitization with weekly scalp DPC. Extraction yielded total RNA from whole blood (unfractionated). This sample is part of a study of human T cells and chemical hapten exposure. General study results and limits: Among expanded TCRs, significantly more large CDR3 similarity clusters formed than among controls. Patch test score was positively correlated with the counts of PT1 expanded TCRs.

The length of the CDR3 is 15 residues. The germline V gene has CDR1 SGHRS and CDR2 YFSETQ. V was trimmed by 2 bases and J by 2 bases, leaving 11 bases between them. The clonotype was recovered from a woman aged 50 to 65 with alopecia areata. Some clones in this sample may be carry-over from other donors' samples. The chain employs TRBV5-1 and TRBJ1-5; maybe TRBD1 (6 bases). The source material was whole blood, sampled in connection with sensitization to the hapten diphenylcyclopropenone (DPC). CDR3 loop: CASSLQGYGNQPQHF. CDR3 sequence (DNA): TGCGCCAGCAGCTTACAGGGATATGGCAATCAGCCCCAGCATTTT.